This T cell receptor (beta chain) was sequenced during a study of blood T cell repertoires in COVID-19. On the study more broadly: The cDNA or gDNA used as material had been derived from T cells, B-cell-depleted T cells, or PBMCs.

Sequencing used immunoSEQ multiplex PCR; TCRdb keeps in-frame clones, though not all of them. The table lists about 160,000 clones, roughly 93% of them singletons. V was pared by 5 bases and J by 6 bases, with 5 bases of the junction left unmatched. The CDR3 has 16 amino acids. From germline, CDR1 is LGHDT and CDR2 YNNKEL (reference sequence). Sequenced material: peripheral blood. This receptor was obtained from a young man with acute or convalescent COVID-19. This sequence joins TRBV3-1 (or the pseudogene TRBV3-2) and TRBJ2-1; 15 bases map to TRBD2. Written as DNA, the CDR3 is TGTGCCAGCAGCTTTCGGACTAGCGGGAGGGGCAATGAGCAGTTCTTC. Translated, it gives CASSFRTSGRGNEQFF.